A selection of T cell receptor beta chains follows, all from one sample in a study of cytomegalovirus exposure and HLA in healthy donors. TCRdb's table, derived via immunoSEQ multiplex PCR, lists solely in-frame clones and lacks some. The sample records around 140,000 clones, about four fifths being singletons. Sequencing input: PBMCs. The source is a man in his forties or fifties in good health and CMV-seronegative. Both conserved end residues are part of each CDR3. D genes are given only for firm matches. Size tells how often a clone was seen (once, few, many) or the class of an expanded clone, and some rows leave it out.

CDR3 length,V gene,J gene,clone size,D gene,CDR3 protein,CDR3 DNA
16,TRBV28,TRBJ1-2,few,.,CASSLLDRLRPYGYTF,TGTGCCAGCAGTTTACTAGACAGGTTAAGGCCCTATGGCTACACCTTC
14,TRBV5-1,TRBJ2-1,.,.,CASSFRIPDNEQFF,TGCGCCAGCAGCTTCAGGATTCCTGACAATGAGCAGTTCTTC
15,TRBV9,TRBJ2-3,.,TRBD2,CASSLAGGDTDTQYF,TGTGCCAGTTCACTAGCGGGGGGGGACACAGATACGCAGTATTTT
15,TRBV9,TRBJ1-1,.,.,CASSARGGVNTEAFF,TGTGCCAGCAGCGCCCGAGGCGGAGTGAACACTGAAGCTTTCTTT
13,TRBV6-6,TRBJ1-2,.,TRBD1,CASRKTGGYGYTF,TGTGCCAGCAGAAAGACAGGGGGCTATGGCTACACCTTC
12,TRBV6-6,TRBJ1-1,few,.,CASSSGQFEAFF,TGTGCCAGCAGCAGCGGACAGTTTGAAGCTTTCTTT
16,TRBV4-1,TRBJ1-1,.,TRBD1,CASSPTTDRVGPEAFF,TGCGCCAGCAGCCCAACCACCGACAGGGTGGGGCCTGAAGCTTTCTTT
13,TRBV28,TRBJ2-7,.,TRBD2,CASSLRRGDEQYF,TGTGCCAGCAGTTTACGTCGGGGGGACGAGCAGTACTTC
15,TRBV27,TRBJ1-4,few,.,CASSLTWTQGEKLFF,TGTGCCAGCAGTTTAACATGGACCCAGGGGGAAAAACTGTTTTTT
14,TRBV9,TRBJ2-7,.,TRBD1,CASSAQGTGYEQYF,TGTGCCAGCAGCGCCCAGGGGACAGGGTACGAGCAGTACTTC
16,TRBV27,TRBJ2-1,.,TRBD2,CASSPHGTSAAYEQFF,TGTGCCAGCAGTCCACATGGGACTAGCGCCGCCTATGAGCAGTTCTTC
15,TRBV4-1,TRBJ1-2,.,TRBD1,CASSQAGTGVYGYTF,TGCGCCAGCAGCCAGGCCGGGACAGGGGTCTATGGCTACACCTTC
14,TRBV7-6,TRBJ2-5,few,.,CASSKERFQETQYF,TGTGCCAGCAGCAAAGAGAGATTCCAAGAGACCCAGTACTTC
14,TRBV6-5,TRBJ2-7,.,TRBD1,CASSPGQGWHEQYF,TGTGCCAGCAGTCCGGGACAGGGTTGGCACGAGCAGTACTTC
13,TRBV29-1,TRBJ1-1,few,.,CSVKQGSNTEAFF,TGCAGCGTGAAACAGGGATCGAACACTGAAGCTTTCTTT
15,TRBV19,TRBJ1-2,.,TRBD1,CASSLGQRSYYGYTF,TGTGCCAGTAGTTTGGGACAGCGCTCCTACTATGGCTACACCTTC
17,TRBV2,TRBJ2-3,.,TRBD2,CASSPPGGGASTDTQYF,TGTGCCAGCAGCCCCCCGGGAGGGGGGGCGAGCACAGATACGCAGTATTTT
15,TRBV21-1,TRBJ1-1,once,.,CASSHRTGENTEAFF,TGTGCCAGCAGCCACAGGACAGGGGAGAACACTGAAGCTTTCTTT
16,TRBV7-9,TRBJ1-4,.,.,CASSALLGGAFEKLFF,TGTGCCAGCAGCGCCCTGCTAGGGGGGGCCTTTGAAAAACTGTTTTTT
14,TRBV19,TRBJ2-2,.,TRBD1,CASRGTGSTGELFF,TGTGCCAGTAGAGGGACAGGTTCCACCGGGGAGCTGTTTTTT
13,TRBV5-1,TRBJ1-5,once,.,CASSLEGIQPQHF,TGCGCCAGCAGCTTGGAGGGGATTCAGCCCCAGCATTTT
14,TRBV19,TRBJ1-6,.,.,CASSVQTSQDTLHF,TGTGCCAGTAGTGTTCAAACATCACAGGATACCCTCCACTTT
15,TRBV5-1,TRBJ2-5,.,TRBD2,CASTGTSGGRETQYF,TGCGCCAGCACCGGGACTAGCGGGGGCCGAGAGACCCAGTACTTC
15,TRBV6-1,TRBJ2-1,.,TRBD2,CASRARGGASNEQFF,TGTGCCAGCAGAGCCCGCGGGGGGGCCTCAAATGAGCAGTTCTTC
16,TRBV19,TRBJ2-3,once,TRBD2,CASTGLAGTSTDTQYF,TGTGCCAGTACCGGACTAGCGGGGACGAGTACAGATACGCAGTATTTT
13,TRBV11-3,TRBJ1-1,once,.,CASSLEAGTEAFF,TGTGCCAGCAGCTTAGAGGCCGGGACTGAAGCTTTCTTT
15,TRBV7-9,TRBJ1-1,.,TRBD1,CASSFNRGDGTEAFF,TGTGCCAGCAGCTTCAACAGGGGAGATGGCACTGAAGCTTTCTTT
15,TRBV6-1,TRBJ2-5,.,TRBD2,CASGMPTSAQETQYF,TGTGCCAGCGGGATGCCGACTAGCGCCCAAGAGACCCAGTACTTC